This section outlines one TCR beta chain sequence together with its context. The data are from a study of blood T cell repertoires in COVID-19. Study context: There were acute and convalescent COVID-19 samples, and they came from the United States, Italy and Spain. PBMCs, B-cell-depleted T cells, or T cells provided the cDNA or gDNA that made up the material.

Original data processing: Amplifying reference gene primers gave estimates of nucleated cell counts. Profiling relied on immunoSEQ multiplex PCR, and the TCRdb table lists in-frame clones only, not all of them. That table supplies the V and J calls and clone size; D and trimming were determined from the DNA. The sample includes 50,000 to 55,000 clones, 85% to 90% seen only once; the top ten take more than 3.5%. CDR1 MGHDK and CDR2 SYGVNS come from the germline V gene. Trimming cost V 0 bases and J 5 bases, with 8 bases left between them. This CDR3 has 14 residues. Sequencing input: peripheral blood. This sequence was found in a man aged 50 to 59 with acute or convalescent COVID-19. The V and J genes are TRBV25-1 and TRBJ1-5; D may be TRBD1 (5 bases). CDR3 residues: CASSEYIGDQPQHF. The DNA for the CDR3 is TGTGCCAGCAGTGAATATATAGGGGATCAGCCCCAGCATTTT.